This TCR beta chain was recorded in a study of cytomegalovirus exposure and HLA in healthy donors. Here immunoSEQ multiplex PCR was the method, and the copy in TCRdb shows in-frame clones only, minus some. The table has around 69,000 clones, approximately 96% seen once. For this clone: Its antigen is not identified.

General study findings and limits: There were 150 to 200 TCR beta chains listed as cytomegalovirus-associated. The classifier was said to identify cytomegalovirus status with high specificity and sensitivity. Some public TCRs appeared in many individuals, while most sequences were rare.

The origin of this receptor is a woman in her late teens or twenties in good health and CMV-seropositive. What was sequenced was PBMCs.

The CDR3: CASGLGDSRGEQFF. The CDR3 coding sequence is TGTGCTAGTGGTTTGGGGGACAGTCGGGGTGAGCAGTTCTTC. The chain recombines TRBV12-5 with TRBJ2-1, with 7 bases identical to TRBD1. V trimming: 1 base; J trimming: 9 bases; junction bases outside the gene matches: 6. Per the germline V gene, CDR1 is LGHNT and CDR2 is FRNRAP. The CDR3 has 14 amino acids.